The clone carrying this T cell receptor (beta chain) was observed a handful of times. This sample was taken from a study of control samples from healthy donors and cancer patients. Generated by immunoSEQ multiplex PCR, the TCRdb table keeps only in-frame clones and is missing some. The sample includes about 150,000 clones, approximately 93% of them seen just once. The specimen was blood. The TCR comes from a man aged 40-50 years in good health.

CDR3 amino acids: CASSEVDRESYGYTF. The DNA of the CDR3 is TGTGCCAGCAGTGAAGTAGACAGAGAATCCTATGGCTACACCTTC. The chain is built from TRBV6-1 and TRBJ1-2; a possible D gene is TRBD1 (5 bases). In germline, CDR1 is MNHNS, CDR2 SASEGT. Trimming took off 1 base at V and 4 bases at J, with 13 bases between the two ends. This CDR3 region has 15 residues.